The rows below give T cell receptor beta chains drawn from one sample of a study of T cells in localized non-small cell lung cancer. Sequenced by immunoSEQ multiplex PCR; TCRdb stores in-frame clones only, minus some. In the table there are about 25,000 clones, 70% to 90% of which are singletons. The source was peripheral blood, collected before any cancer treatment. Receptors were obtained from an older female donor with stage I lung adenocarcinoma. Both conserved end residues are part of each CDR3. The D gene is left open where the match is weak. Some rows mark clone size as missing; the rest say once, few, many or name a class of expanded clone.

.,TRBD2,TRBV29-1,TRBJ2-1,TGCAGCGTTGATGACTACGGACTAGCGGGAGAGGTTAATGAGCAGTTCTTC,CSVDDYGLAGEVNEQFF
.,TRBD2,TRBV6-5,TRBJ2-7,TGTGCCAGCAGACGCTCTAGCGGGGCTAGCTACGAGCAGTACTTC,CASRRSSGASYEQYF
.,TRBD2,TRBV5-1,TRBJ2-5,TGCGTCAGCAGCGTGGGACTAGCGGGACAAGAGACCCAGTACTTC,CVSSVGLAGQETQYF
.,.,TRBV6-5,TRBJ2-2,TGTGCCAGCAGTTACGTCACCGGGGAGCTGTTTTTT,CASSYVTGELFF
once,TRBD2,TRBV7-9,TRBJ2-7,TGTGCCAGCAGGCCGGGACTAGCCACTTACGAGCAGTACTTC,CASRPGLATYEQYF
.,.,TRBV5-1,TRBJ2-1,TGCGCCAGCAGCTTAATGGGGAACTCCTACAATGAGCAGTTCTTC,CASSLMGNSYNEQFF
.,.,TRBV6-1,TRBJ1-3,TGTGCCAGCAGTATTGAAATGGGAAACACCATATATTTT,CASSIEMGNTIYF
.,.,TRBV5-6,TRBJ1-2,TGTGCCAGCAGCCAGCAGGGGAACTATGGCTACACCTTC,CASSQQGNYGYTF
once,.,TRBV5-1,TRBJ1-1,TGCGCCAGCAGCGTTGGTTCGGAGGGTTTCGCTGAAGCTTTCTTT,CASSVGSEGFAEAFF
once,TRBD1,TRBV6-6,TRBJ2-3,TGTGCCAGCCTCAGGGGGCTAACAGATACGCAGTATTTT,CASLRGLTDTQYF
.,TRBD1,TRBV19,TRBJ2-3,TGTGCCAGTAGTGGCCGGACAGGGAACACAGATACGCAGTATTTT,CASSGRTGNTDTQYF
.,.,TRBV14,TRBJ1-2,TGTGCCAGCAGCCAATTAAAGGGGCCAGGCGCCAACTATGGCTACACCTTC,CASSQLKGPGANYGYTF
.,TRBD1,TRBV30,TRBJ1-1,TGTGCCTGGAGTCAGGGGGCCACTGAAGCTTTCTTT,CAWSQGATEAFF
.,.,TRBV27,TRBJ1-2,TGTGCCAGCAGTTATATTGGGTTATCGGGCAGAAACGCCGGCTATGGCTACACCTTC,CASSYIGLSGRNAGYGYTF
.,.,TRBV11-3,TRBJ2-7,TGTGCCAGCAGCTTAGAAGGGCACGAGCAGTACTTC,CASSLEGHEQYF
.,.,TRBV19,TRBJ2-3,TGTGCCAGTAGTATTGAGGGGCTTAAAGATACGCAGTATTTT,CASSIEGLKDTQYF
.,.,TRBV11-2,TRBJ2-1,TGTGCCAGCAGCCCAGGACGGATCAATGAGCAGTTCTTC,CASSPGRINEQFF
.,.,TRBV18,TRBJ1-2,TGTGCCAGCTCACCCGATGCAAACTATGGCTACACCTTC,CASSPDANYGYTF
.,.,TRBV11-2,TRBJ2-1,TGTGCCAGCAGCTTAGCCCCACTTCGACAGGTAGAGCAGTTCTTC,CASSLAPLRQVEQFF
.,.,TRBV6-5,TRBJ1-4,TGTGCCAGCATGGAGCGAGCAACTAATGAAAAACTGTTTTTT,CASMERATNEKLFF
.,TRBD1,TRBV10-3,TRBJ1-1,TGTGCCACCAAGTCCTCCGGGACAGGGGACACTGAAGCTTTCTTT,CATKSSGTGDTEAFF
.,TRBD1,TRBV30,TRBJ2-6,TGTGCCTGGAGTTGGGGACAGGGGTTCTCTGGGGCCAACGTCCCGACTTTC,CAWSWGQGFSGANVPTF
.,TRBD1,TRBV5-1,TRBJ2-7,TGCGCCAGCAGCCACCAGGGGGTAGGGTACGAGCAGTACTTC,CASSHQGVGYEQYF
.,.,TRBV7-3,TRBJ1-1,TGTGCCAGCAGCTCCGGCGTTAACGCTGAAGCTTTCTTT,CASSSGVNAEAFF
.,TRBD1,TRBV29-1,TRBJ2-1,TGCAGCGGCTGGGACAGCAACAATGAGCAGTTCTTC,CSGWDSNNEQFF
.,TRBD1,TRBV2,TRBJ1-2,TGTGCCAGCAGTGAAAACAGGGGGAACTATGGCTACACCTTC,CASSENRGNYGYTF
once,.,TRBV19,TRBJ1-1,TGTGCCAGTAGTCCCCGTAGTGTGGGTCTCGAGGGAACTGAAGCTTTCTTT,CASSPRSVGLEGTEAFF
.,TRBD1,TRBV11-3,TRBJ2-1,TGTGCCAGCAGCTTAGGGGCCAGGGGGCTGGATGAGCAGTTCTTC,CASSLGARGLDEQFF
.,.,TRBV10-2,TRBJ1-3,TGCGCCAGCAGATTGCAAAACACCATATATTTT,CASRLQNTIYF
.,TRBD2,TRBV5-1,TRBJ2-5,TGCGCCAGCAGCCCCAGTGGAGGCGGGAGGAAAGAGACCCAGTACTTC,CASSPSGGGRKETQYF
.,.,TRBV4-1,TRBJ1-2,TGCGCCAGCAGCCAAGGGGCTGGCTTCTCGAACTATGGCTACACCTTC,CASSQGAGFSNYGYTF
few,.,TRBV6-5,TRBJ1-2,TGTGCCAGCGGCCCTCCGGGGTATTATGGCTACACCTTC,CASGPPGYYGYTF
.,.,TRBV7-9,TRBJ1-1,TGTGCCAGCAGCACGAACACTGAAGCTTTCTTT,CASSTNTEAFF
.,.,TRBV27,TRBJ1-3,TGTGCCAGCAGGGGGTTCTCTGGAAACACCATATATTTT,CASRGFSGNTIYF
.,.,TRBV5-1,TRBJ1-4,TGCGCCAGCAGCTTTGGGACCGACTTGACGAAACTGTTTTTT,CASSFGTDLTKLFF
.,TRBD1,TRBV30,TRBJ1-1,TGTGCCTGGAGTGGGACAGGGTGGGTCACTGAAGCTTTCTTT,CAWSGTGWVTEAFF
.,.,TRBV11-2,TRBJ2-2,TGTGCCAGCAGCTTGGAACCATCAGGGAGCGGGGAGCTGTTTTTT,CASSLEPSGSGELFF
.,.,TRBV4-1,TRBJ1-1,TGCGCCAGCAGCCAAGATAGCAGGGACACTGAAGCTTTCTTT,CASSQDSRDTEAFF